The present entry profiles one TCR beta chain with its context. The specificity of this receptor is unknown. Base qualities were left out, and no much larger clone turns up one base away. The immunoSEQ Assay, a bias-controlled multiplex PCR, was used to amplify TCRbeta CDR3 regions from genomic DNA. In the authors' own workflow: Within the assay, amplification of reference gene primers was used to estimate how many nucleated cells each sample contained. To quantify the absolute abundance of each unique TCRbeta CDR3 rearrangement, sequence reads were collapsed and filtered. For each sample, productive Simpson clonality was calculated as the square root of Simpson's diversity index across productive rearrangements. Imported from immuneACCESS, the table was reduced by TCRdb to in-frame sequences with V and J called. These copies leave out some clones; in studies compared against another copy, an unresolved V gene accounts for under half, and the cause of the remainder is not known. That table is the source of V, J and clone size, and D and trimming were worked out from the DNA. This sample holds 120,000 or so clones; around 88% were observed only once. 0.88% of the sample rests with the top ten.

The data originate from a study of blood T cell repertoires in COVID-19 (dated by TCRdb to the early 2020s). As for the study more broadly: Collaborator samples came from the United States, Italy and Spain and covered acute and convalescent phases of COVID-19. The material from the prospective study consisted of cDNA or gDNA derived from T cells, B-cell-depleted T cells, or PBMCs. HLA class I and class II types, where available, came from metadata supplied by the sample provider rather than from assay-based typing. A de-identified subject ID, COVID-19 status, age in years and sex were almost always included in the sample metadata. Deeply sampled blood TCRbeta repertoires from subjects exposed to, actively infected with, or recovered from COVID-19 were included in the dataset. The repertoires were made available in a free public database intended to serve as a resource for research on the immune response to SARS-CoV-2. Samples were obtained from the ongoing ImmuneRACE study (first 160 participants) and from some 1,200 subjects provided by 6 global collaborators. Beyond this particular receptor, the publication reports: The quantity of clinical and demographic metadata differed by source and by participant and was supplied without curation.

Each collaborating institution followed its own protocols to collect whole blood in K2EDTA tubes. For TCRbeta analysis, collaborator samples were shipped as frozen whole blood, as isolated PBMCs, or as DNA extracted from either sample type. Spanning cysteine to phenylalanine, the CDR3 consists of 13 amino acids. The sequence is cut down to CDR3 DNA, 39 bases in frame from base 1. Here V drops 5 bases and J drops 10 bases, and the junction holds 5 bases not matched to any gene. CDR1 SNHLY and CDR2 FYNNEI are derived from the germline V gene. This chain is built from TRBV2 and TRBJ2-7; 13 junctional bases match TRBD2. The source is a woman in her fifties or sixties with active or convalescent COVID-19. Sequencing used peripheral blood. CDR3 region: CASSQGTSGDQYF. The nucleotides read TGTGCCAGCAGTCAAGGGACTAGCGGGGACCAGTACTTC.